Reported below is one TCR beta chain. Its antigen is still unknown. In the source study's methods: Sequence data from immunoSEQ were junction-only and lacked quality scores; consequently, filtering differed. Clones were read by immunoSEQ multiplex PCR, and TCRdb kept only the in-frame ones, dropping some. V, J and clone size are taken as reported in that table, and D and trimming were inferred from the DNA itself. The sample yields nearly 500,000 clones, 76% seen once. The data belong to a study of shared clonotypes between healthy human individuals. Broader study findings: Only blood was sampled; tissue repertoires likely differ.

V dropped 5 bases and J dropped 5; count of bases not matched to a gene: 8. Germline V CDR1 and CDR2: SQVTM, ANQGSEA. The CDR3 spans 13 residues. This TCR was recovered from a woman aged 40 to 49 in good health. Some clones in this sample may be carry-over from other donors' samples. The sample comprised PBMCs. The V and J genes are TRBV29-1 and TRBJ2-7, with TRBD1 matching over 8 bases. CDR3 loop: CSVTDRVRNEQYF. The CDR3 DNA reads TGCAGCGTTACGGACAGGGTTAGGAACGAGCAGTACTTC.